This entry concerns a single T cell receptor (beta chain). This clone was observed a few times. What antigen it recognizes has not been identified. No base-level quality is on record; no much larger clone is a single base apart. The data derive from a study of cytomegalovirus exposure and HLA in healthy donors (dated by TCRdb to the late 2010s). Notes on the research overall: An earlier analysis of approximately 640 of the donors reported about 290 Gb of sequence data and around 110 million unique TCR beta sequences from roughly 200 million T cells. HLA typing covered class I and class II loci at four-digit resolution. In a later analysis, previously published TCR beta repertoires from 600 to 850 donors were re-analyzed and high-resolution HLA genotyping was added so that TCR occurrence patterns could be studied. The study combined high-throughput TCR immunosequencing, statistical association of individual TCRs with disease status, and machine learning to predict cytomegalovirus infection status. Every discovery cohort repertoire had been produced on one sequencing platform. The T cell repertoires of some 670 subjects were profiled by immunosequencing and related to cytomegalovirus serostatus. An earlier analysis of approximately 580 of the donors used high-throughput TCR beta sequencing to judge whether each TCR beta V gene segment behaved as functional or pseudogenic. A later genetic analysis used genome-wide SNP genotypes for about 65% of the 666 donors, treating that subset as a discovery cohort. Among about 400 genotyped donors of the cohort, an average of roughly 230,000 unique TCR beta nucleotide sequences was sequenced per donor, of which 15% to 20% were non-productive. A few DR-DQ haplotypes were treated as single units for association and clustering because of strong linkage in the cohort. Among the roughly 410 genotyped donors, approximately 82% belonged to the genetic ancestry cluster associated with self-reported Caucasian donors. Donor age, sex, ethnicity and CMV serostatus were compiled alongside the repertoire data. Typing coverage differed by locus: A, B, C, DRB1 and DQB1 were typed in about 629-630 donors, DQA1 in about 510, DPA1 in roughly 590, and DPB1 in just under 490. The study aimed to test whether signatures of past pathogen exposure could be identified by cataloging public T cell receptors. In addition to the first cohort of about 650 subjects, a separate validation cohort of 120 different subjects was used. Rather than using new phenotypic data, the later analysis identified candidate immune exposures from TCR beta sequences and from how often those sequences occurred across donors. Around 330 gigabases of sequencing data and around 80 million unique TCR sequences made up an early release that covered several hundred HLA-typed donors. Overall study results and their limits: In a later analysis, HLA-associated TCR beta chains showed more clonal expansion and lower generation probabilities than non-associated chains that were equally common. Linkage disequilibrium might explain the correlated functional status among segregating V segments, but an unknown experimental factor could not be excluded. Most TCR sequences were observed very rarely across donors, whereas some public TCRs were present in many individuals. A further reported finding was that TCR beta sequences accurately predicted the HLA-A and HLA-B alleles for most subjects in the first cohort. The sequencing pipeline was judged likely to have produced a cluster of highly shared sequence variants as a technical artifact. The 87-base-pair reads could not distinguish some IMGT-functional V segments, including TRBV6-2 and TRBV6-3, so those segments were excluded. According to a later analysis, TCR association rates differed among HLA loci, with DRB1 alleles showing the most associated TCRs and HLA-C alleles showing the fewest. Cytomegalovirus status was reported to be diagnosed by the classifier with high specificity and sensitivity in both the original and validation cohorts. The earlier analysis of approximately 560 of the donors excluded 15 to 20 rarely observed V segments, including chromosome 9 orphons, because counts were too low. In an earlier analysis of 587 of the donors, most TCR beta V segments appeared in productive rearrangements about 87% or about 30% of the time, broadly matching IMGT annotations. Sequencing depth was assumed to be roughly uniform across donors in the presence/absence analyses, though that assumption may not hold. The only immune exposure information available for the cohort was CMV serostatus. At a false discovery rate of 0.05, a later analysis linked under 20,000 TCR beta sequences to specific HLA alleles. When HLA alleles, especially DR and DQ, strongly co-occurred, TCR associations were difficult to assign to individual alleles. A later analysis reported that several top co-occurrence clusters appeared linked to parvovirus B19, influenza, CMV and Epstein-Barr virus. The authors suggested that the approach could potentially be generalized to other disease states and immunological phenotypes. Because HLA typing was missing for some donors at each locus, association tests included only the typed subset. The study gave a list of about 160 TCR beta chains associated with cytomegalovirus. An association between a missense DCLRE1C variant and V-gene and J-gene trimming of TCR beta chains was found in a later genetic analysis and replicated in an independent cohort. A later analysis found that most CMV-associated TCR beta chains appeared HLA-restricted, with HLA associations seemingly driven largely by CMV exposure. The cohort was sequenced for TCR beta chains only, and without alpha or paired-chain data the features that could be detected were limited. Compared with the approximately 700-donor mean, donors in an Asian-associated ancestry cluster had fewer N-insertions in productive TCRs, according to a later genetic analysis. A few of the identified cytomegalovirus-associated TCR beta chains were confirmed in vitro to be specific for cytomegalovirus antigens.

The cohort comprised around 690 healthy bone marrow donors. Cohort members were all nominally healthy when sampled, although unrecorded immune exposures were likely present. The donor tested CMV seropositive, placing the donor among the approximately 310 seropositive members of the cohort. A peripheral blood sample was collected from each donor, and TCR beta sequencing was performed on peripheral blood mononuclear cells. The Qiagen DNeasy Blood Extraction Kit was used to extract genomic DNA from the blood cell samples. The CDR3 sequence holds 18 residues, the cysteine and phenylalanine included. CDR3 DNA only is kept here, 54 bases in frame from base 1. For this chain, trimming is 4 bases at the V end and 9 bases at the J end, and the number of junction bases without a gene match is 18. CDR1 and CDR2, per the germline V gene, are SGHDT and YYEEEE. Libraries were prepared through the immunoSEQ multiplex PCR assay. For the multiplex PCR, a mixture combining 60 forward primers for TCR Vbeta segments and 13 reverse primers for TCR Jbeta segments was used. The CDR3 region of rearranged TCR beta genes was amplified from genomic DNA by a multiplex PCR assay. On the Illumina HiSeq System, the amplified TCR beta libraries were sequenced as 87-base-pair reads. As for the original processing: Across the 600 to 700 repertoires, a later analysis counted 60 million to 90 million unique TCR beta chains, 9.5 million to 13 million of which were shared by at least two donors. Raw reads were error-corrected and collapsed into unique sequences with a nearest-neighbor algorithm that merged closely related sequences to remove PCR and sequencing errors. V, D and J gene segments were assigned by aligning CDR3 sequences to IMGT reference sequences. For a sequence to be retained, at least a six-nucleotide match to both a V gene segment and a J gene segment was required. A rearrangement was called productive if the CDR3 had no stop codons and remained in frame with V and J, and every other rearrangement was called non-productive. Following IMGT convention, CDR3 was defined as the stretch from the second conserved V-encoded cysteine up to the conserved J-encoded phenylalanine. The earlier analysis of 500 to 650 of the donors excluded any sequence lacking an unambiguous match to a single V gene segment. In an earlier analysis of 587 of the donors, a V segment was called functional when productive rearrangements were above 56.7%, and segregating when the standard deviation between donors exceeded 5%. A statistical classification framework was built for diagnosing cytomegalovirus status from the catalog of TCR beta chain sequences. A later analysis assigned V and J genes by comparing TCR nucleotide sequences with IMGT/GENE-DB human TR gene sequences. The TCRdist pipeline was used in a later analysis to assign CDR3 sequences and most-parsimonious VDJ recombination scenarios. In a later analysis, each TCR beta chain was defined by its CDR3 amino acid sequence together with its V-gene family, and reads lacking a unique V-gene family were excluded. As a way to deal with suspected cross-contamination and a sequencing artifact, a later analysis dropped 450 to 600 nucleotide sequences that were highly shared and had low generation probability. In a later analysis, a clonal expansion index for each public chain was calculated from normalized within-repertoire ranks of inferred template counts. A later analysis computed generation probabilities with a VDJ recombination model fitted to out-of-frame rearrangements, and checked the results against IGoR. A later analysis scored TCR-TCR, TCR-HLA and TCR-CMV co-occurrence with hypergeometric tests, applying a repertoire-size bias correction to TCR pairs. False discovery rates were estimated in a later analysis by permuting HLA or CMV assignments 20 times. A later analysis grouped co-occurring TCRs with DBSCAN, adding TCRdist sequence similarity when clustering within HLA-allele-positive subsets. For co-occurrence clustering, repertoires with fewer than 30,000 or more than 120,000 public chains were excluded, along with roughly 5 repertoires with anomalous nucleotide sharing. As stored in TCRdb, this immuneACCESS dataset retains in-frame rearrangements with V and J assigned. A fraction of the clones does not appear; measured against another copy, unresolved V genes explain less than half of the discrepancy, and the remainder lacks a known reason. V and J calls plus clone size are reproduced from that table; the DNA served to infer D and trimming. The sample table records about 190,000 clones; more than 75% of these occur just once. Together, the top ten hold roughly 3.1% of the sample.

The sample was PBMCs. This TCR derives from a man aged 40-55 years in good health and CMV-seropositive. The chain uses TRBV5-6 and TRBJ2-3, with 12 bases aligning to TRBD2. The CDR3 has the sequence CASSLGPPSSGRAVTQYF. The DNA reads TGTGCCAGCAGCCTTGGACCCCCCTCTAGCGGGAGGGCAGTGACGCAGTATTTT.